This T cell receptor (beta chain) came from a study of CD8 T cells in Susac syndrome. There are 15 residues in the CDR3. Trimming cost V 1 base and J 7 bases; bases outside gene matches: 7. Germline V lookup: CDR1 LNHNV, CDR2 YYDKDF (reference sequence). An input of roughly 0.45 to 1 ug of RNA was subjected to reverse transcription using random hexamers. The authors amplified TCR beta CDR3 across 54 Vbeta and 13 Jbeta using immunoSEQ multiplex PCR. TCRdb processed the immunoSEQ multiplex PCR reads anew with MiXCR; each CDR3 protein has one entry. The sample lists 230,000 or so distinct CDR3 sequences, 95% occurring once.

Sequencing was carried out using CD4+ T cells from PBMCs. V gene TRBV15 combines with J gene TRBJ1-2; the match to TRBD1 covers 9 bases. The TCR sequence derives from a human donor with multiple sclerosis. CDR3 protein: CATSRGEDRGGGYTF. The CDR3 nucleotides are TGTGCCACCAGCAGAGGGGAGGACAGGGGAGGTGGCTACACCTTC.